The 24 T cell receptor beta chains given below trace back to one sample, sequenced in a study of CD8 T cells in Susac syndrome. Reverse transcription of about 0.5 to 1 ug RNA used random hexamers. TCRdb reanalysed the immunoSEQ multiplex PCR reads using MiXCR and keeps one entry per CDR3 protein. The sample contains about 430,000 distinct CDR3 sequences, approximately 89% of which appear only once. Sequencing was carried out using CD8+ T cells from PBMCs. The receptors here all came from a human donor with multiple sclerosis.

The V gene is TRBV6-2 or TRBV6-3, the J gene TRBJ2-7, with 14 bases lining up with TRBD2. This CDR3 has 19 amino acids. The germline V gene has CDR1 MNHEY and CDR2 SVGEGT. The J segment lost 0 bases and the V segment lost 3 bases, leaving 10 bases of the junction unmatched. In nucleotides, the CDR3 is TGTGCCAGCAGTTATTTCGGACTAGCGGGAGGTCCCCTCTCCTACGAGCAGTACTTC. Amino acids: CASSYFGLAGGPLSYEQYF.

V and J are TRBV27 and TRBJ2-7; D perhaps matches TRBD2 (5 bases). The germline V and J ends were trimmed by 7 bases and 0 bases, with 13 bases remaining between them. CDR1 and CDR2 (germline): MNHEY, SMNVEV (reference sequence). The CDR3 is made up of 14 amino acids. CDR3 DNA sequence: TGTGCCAGCATGGAGGCCGAAGCCTCCTACGAGCAGTACTTC. As protein: CASMEAEASYEQYF.

The table lists this clonotype with a count of one. The chain recombines TRBV2 with TRBJ2-7; D remains unclear. Trimming removed 4 bases from V and 3 bases from J, with 10 bases in between. This CDR3 is built from 13 residues. Germline values: CDR1 SNHLY, CDR2 FYNNEI. This CDR3 reads CASSGGGDYEQYF. The CDR3 nucleotides are TGTGCCAGCAGTGGCGGCGGCGACTACGAGCAGTACTTC.

In its sample, this clonotype was seen a few times. The chain is built from TRBV29-1 and TRBJ2-7; a weak D match, TRBD2 (6 bases). The V gene lost 6 bases and the J gene lost 3 bases, with 9 bases spanning the gap. This CDR3 spans 11 amino acids. Per the germline V gene, CDR1 is SQVTM and CDR2 is ANQGSEA. The CDR3 DNA reads as TGCAGCGTCTCGGGGGACTACGAGCAGTACTTC. This codes for CSVSGDYEQYF.

This clonotype was observed a handful of times. Germline and junction disagree at one end, which may indicate a read error. The chain recombines TRBV5-1 with TRBJ2-7; 10 bases agree with TRBD1. CDR1 is SGHRS and CDR2 is YFSETQ in the germline V gene. The CDR3 extends over 13 amino acids. The CDR3 reads CASSLGQGGEQYF. The DNA of the CDR3 is TGTGCCAGCAGCCTTGGACAGGGGGGCGAGCAGTACTTC.

V and J are TRBV12-3 or TRBV12-4 and TRBJ1-4, with D tentatively TRBD1 (6 bases). The CDR3 totals 16 residues. V shed 7 bases and J shed 3 bases, with 18 bases lying between them. In DNA form, the CDR3 reads TGTGCCAGCAAAACCCGGTGGGGGCCAGCTAATGAAAAACTGTTTTTT. Protein sequence: CASKTRWGPANEKLFF.

The V gene is TRBV3-1, the J gene TRBJ1-1; the D is unclear. Looked up from germline, CDR1 is LGHDT and CDR2 is YNNKEL (reference sequence). V lost 0 bases to trimming and J lost 3 bases, with 8 bases between them. The CDR3 is made up of 14 amino acids. CDR3 coding DNA: TGTGCCAGCAGCCAAGAGGATCTAGACACTGAAGCTTTCTTT. This codes for CASSQEDLDTEAFF.

This clonotype was found a few times. This rearrangement joins TRBV11-2 to TRBJ2-5; 7 bases map to TRBD2. The CDR3 runs to 17 residues. Per germline, CDR1 SGHAT and CDR2 FQNNGV. With 6 bases clipped from V and 5 bases from J, the junction kept 18 bases outside the gene matches. The CDR3 sequence: CASSPGSSGRSRETQYF. CDR3 nucleotide sequence: TGTGCCAGCAGTCCGGGGAGTAGCGGGCGATCCCGGGAGACCCAGTACTTC.

This sequence joins TRBV4-1 and TRBJ1-2; 9 nucleotides match TRBD1. CDR1 is MGHRA, CDR2 YSYEKL, per germline. This CDR3 region has 13 residues. V trimming: 1 base; J trimming: 7 bases; junction bases outside the gene matches: 1. The CDR3 loop reads CASSQGQGVGYTF. CDR3 in DNA: TGCGCCAGCAGCCAAGGACAGGGGGTTGGCTACACCTTC.

The genes are TRBV28 and TRBJ1-4; D not certain. The germline V gene has CDR1 MDHEN and CDR2 SYDVKM. This CDR3 has 17 residues. The V gene lost 3 bases and the J gene lost 0 bases, with 14 bases spanning the gap. The CDR3, as DNA: TGTGCCAGCAGTTTGTTGGTGGGGAAGGCAACTAATGAAAAACTGTTTTTT. As protein: CASSLLVGKATNEKLFF.

This chain connects TRBV27 to TRBJ2-1; tentative D call: TRBD1 (6 bases). Germline lookup yields CDR1 MNHEY and CDR2 SMNVEV (reference sequence). This CDR3 has 14 residues. Trimming left V 6 bases short and J 4 bases short, with 13 bases between. CDR3 residues: CASRLGTPYNEQFF. DNA for the CDR3: TGTGCCAGCAGATTGGGGACACCTTACAATGAGCAGTTCTTC.

This sequence joins TRBV9 and TRBJ2-1; 7 bases line up with TRBD2. The CDR3 runs to 15 residues. The J segment lost 8 bases and the V segment lost 0 bases, leaving 8 bases of the junction unmatched. The V gene's germline CDR1 is SGDLS and CDR2 YYNGEE. The CDR3 nucleotides read TGTGCCAGCAGCGTAGGCGGACTAGTAGGGGATGAGCAGTTCTTC. Its translation is CASSVGGLVGDEQFF.

The rearrangement links TRBV11-2 to TRBJ2-1; D is possibly TRBD1 or TRBD2 (7 bases each). The V end lost 0 bases, the J end lost 4 bases, and 13 bases lay between the germline ends. The CDR3 sequence is 16 residues long. Germline CDR1 SGHAT, CDR2 FQNNGV. The CDR3 coding sequence is TGTGCCAGCAGCTTAGATAACCAGGGGGGGTACAATGAGCAGTTCTTC. Amino acids: CASSLDNQGGYNEQFF. Full variable domain (rest looked up from reference TRBV11-2 and TRBJ2-1): EAGVAQSPRYKIIEKRQSVAFWCNPISGHATLYWYQQILGQGPKLLIQFQNNGVVDDSQLPKDRFSAERLKGVDSTLKIQPAKLEDSAVYLCASSLDNQGGYNEQFFGPGTRLTVL.

The rearrangement uses TRBV5-5 and TRBJ1-1; D gene unclear. Trimming pared 4 bases from V and 4 bases from J, leaving 17 bases between. The CDR3 contains 15 residues. Germline CDR1 SGHKS, CDR2 YYEKEE (reference sequence). The CDR3 here is CASSLGRVDVTEAFF. The CDR3 region has the DNA TGTGCCAGCAGCCTCGGACGGGTTGATGTCACTGAAGCTTTCTTT.

The chain uses TRBV29-1 and TRBJ2-1; TRBD1 aligns across 7 bases. The CDR3 runs 16 residues. Germline V gene data show CDR1 as SQVTM and CDR2 as ANQGSEA. V trimming: 4 bases; J trimming: 0 bases; junction bases outside the gene matches: 9. CDR3 loop: CSVGEWAGGSYNEQFF. In DNA, the CDR3 is TGCAGCGTTGGGGAGTGGGCAGGGGGCTCCTACAATGAGCAGTTCTTC.

The genes are TRBV4-1 and TRBJ2-3; D gene uncertain. The length of the CDR3 is 15 residues. Germline V lookup: CDR1 MGHRA, CDR2 YSYEKL. V was shortened by 1 base and J by 0 bases, with 8 bases between the two germline ends. CDR3 protein: CASSQGYVSTDTQYF. The CDR3 nucleotides are TGCGCCAGCAGCCAAGGCTACGTTAGCACAGATACGCAGTATTTT.

V and J are TRBV10-3 and TRBJ2-2; TRBD1 agrees at 9 bases. The trim removed 4 bases at V and 4 bases at J, leaving 4 bases unmatched. Germline V gene sequence: CDR1 ENHRY, CDR2 SYGVKD. The CDR3 covers 15 residues. CDR3 nucleotides: TGTGCCATCAGTGGCGGGACAGGGAGCACCGGGGAGCTGTTTTTT. Its protein is CAISGGTGSTGELFF.

V is TRBV7-6 and J is TRBJ2-7; 10 bases map to TRBD2. CDR1 and CDR2 (germline): SGHVS, FNYEAQ. CDR3 length equals 14 residues. The V and J ends lost 4 bases and 5 bases, in that order; junction bases with no gene match: 5. CDR3 DNA: TGTGCCAGCAGCTCGGGACTAGCGATCAACGAGCAGTACTTC. Protein product: CASSSGLAINEQYF.

The rearrangement uses TRBV12-3 or TRBV12-4 and TRBJ2-5; D remains ambiguous. The CDR3 is made up of 13 amino acids. With 3 bases removed from V and 7 bases from J, the gap between germline ends came to 12 bases. The CDR3 region is CASSLDPSGTQYF. CDR3 coding DNA: TGTGCCAGCAGTTTGGACCCCTCTGGGACCCAGTACTTC.

J is TRBJ1-2 and V is TRBV15; TRBD1 agrees at 9 bases. After removal of 5 bases from V and 2 bases from J, the junction contained 6 bases not matched to a gene. The CDR3 sequence is 15 residues long. CDR1 LNHNV and CDR2 YYDKDF come from the germline V gene (reference sequence). DNA of the CDR3: TGTGCCACCAGCGGAGGGACAGGGCTAAACTATGGCTACACCTTC. Translated, it gives CATSGGTGLNYGYTF.

V and J are TRBV30 and TRBJ2-1, with 9 bases matching TRBD2. Germline trimming cut 2 bases from V and 8 bases from J; bases unmatched to any gene: 7. The length of the CDR3 is 14 residues. Germline V lookup: CDR1 GTSNPN, CDR2 SVGIG (reference sequence). CDR3 sequence: CAWSSLAGTHEQFF. DNA for the CDR3: TGTGCCTGGAGTAGCCTAGCGGGAACGCATGAGCAGTTCTTC.

The gene calls are TRBV18 and TRBJ2-5; D ambiguous. CDR3 length: 15 residues. Trimming pared 3 bases from V and 2 bases from J, leaving 13 bases between. Per the germline V gene, CDR1 is KGHSH and CDR2 is LQKENI. The CDR3 DNA sequence: TGTGCCAGCTCACCTTACCGCGCTCTGCAAGAGACCCAGTACTTC. It encodes CASSPYRALQETQYF. The full variable domain, in which reference TRBV18 and TRBJ2-5 provide the parts outside the CDR3, is NAGVMQNPRHLVRRRGQEARLRCSPMKGHSHVYWYRQLPEEGLKFMVYLQKENIIDESGMPKERFSAEFPKEGPSILRIQQVVRGDSAAYFCASSPYRALQETQYFGPGTRLLVL.

The rearrangement uses TRBV12-3 or TRBV12-4 and TRBJ2-7; D possibly uses TRBD1 or TRBD2 (5 bases each). The V and J ends lost 6 bases and 3 bases respectively, with 12 bases between them. This CDR3 spans 13 amino acids. CDR3 coding DNA: TGTGCCAGCAGGGGGGACGGAGACTACGAGCAGTACTTC. Translation gives CASRGDGDYEQYF.

The chain couples TRBV12-3 or TRBV12-4 to TRBJ2-5, with D unclear. This CDR3 spans 14 amino acids. The germline V and J ends were trimmed by 5 bases and 1 base, with 11 bases remaining between them. For the CDR3, the DNA is TGTGCCAGCAGTCCCTCTGGTCCCCAAGAGACCCAGTACTTC. Translating it yields CASSPSGPQETQYF.